The 26 T cell receptor beta chains below all came from one sample that was sequenced in a study of T cells in Graves' hyperthyroidism and ophthalmopathy. It was RNA transcripts that yielded the amplified TCR beta CDR3 regions. HTBI primers were used for first-round RT-PCR of the TCR CDR3. TCRdb used MiXCR to reprocess the multiplex PCR reads, holding one entry per CDR3 protein. The table shows 450,000 to 700,000 distinct CDR3 sequences, with roughly 50% occurring only once. Sequenced material: peripheral blood or thyroid tissue (not recorded which). The receptors here all came from an adult woman with Graves' disease, either hyperthyroidism or ophthalmopathy (not recorded which).

This clonotype has just a few counts. The rearrangement joins TRBV19 to TRBJ1-1; the D is unclear. The V end lost 6 bases, the J end lost 6 bases, and 8 bases lay between the germline ends. Germline CDR1 reads LNHDA; CDR2 reads SQIVND (reference sequence). The CDR3 runs 11 residues. The CDR3 DNA sequence: TGTGCCAGTAGAACAGCCGCTGAAGCTTTCTTT. Amino acids: CASRTAAEAFF. The full variable domain, completed using reference TRBV19 and TRBJ1-1, is DGGITQSPKYLFRKEGQNVTLSCEQNLNHDAMYWYRQDPGQGLRLIYYSQIVNDFQKGDIAEGYSVSREKKESFPLTVTSAQKNPTAFYLCASRTAAEAFFGQGTRLTVV.

Details on this clonotype: A read error may account for a junction end that differs from germline. This chain joins TRBV7-2 and TRBJ2-7; D ambiguous. CDR3 length: 12 amino acids. From germline, CDR1 is SGHTA and CDR2 FQGNSA. CDR3 loop: CASSVPTYEQHF. CDR3 coding DNA: TGTGCCAGCAGCGTGCCGACCTACGAGCAGCACTTC.

In this sample, this clonotype turned up a few times. In DNA form, the CDR3 reads TGTGCCAGCGCAGAGGTCCCGGAGACCCAGTACTTC. Translated, it gives CASAEVPETQYF. The rearrangement uses TRBV7-9 and TRBJ2-5; D unclear. Trimming cost V 8 bases and J 5 bases, with 12 bases left between them. The V gene's germline CDR1 is SEHNR and CDR2 FQNEAQ (reference sequence). The CDR3 is 12 residues long.

The CDR3 sequence is CASSLDWRATDTQYF. As DNA, the CDR3 is TGTGCCAGCAGCTTAGATTGGCGGGCGACAGATACGCAGTATTTT. The chain is built from TRBV7-2 and TRBJ2-3, with D maybe TRBD2 (5 bases). This CDR3 region has 15 residues. V lost 1 base and J lost 3, with 11 bases in between. CDR1 SGHTA and CDR2 FQGNSA come from the germline V gene.

A word on this clonotype: One end of the junction fails to match germline, which may point to a read error. The CDR3 sequence is CACSAISTGGEPQHF. CDR3 coding DNA: TGTGCCTGCAGTGCTATCTCCACAGGGGGAGAGCCCCAGCATTTT. This chain joins TRBV25-1 and TRBJ1-5; TRBD1 matches 8 bases. This CDR3 spans 15 amino acids. The germline V gene encodes CDR1 MGHDK and CDR2 SYGVNS.

The table lists this clonotype with many counts. This rearrangement joins TRBV6-5 to TRBJ2-7; D gene uncertain. The ends were cut back, 0 bases at V and 3 bases at J, with 12 bases in the middle. The CDR3 covers 15 residues. CDR1 is MNHEY and CDR2 is SVGAGI in the germline V gene. The CDR3 DNA sequence: TGTGCCAGCAGTTACTCTAACGGAGCATACTACGAGCAGTACTTC. This encodes CASSYSNGAYYEQYF.

The V gene is TRBV15, the J gene TRBJ1-5; no definite D call. The CDR3 extends over 15 amino acids. Germline V gene lookup returns CDR1 LNHNV and CDR2 YYDKDF (reference sequence). The V end was cut by 0 bases, the J end by 4 bases, with 10 bases between. The CDR3 here is CATSRDLGPNQPQHF. The CDR3 nucleotides are TGTGCCACCAGCAGAGATCTAGGGCCGAATCAGCCCCAGCATTTT.

This clonotype was picked up a small number of times. J is TRBJ1-1 and V is TRBV2, with 7 positions matching TRBD1. Germline loops: CDR1 SNHLY, CDR2 FYNNEI. V trimming: 3 bases; J trimming: 5 bases; junction bases outside the gene matches: 3. The CDR3 is 13 amino acids. CDR3 bases: TGTGCCAGCAGTGACGACAGGGTAACTGAAGCTTTCTTT. The encoded protein is CASSDDRVTEAFF.

In its sample, this clonotype was seen many times. The rearrangement uses TRBV27 and TRBJ1-1; D uncertain. This CDR3 spans 13 amino acids. V lost 6 bases and J 2 bases, leaving 10 bases between the germline ends. The germline CDR1 and CDR2 sequences are MNHEY and SMNVEV (reference sequence). DNA for the CDR3: TGTGCCAGCAGCGTGACGATAAACACTGAAGCTTTCTTT. This gives the protein CASSVTINTEAFF.

The chain couples TRBV10-2 to TRBJ1-4, with 8 bases fitting TRBD1. Per germline, CDR1 WSHSY and CDR2 SAAADI. The CDR3 has 16 amino acids. J gave up 6 bases and V 3 bases, and 9 bases lay outside the gene matches. For the CDR3, the DNA is TGCGCCAGCAGTGATGGGGACAGGCATGGGTATGAAAAACTGTTTTTT. This gives the protein CASSDGDRHGYEKLFF.

This rearrangement joins TRBV7-8 to TRBJ1-5; D unresolved. V lost 5 bases and J lost 11, with 16 bases in between. Germline V gene sequence: CDR1 SGHVS, CDR2 FQNEAQ. This CDR3 region has 13 residues. CDR3 in DNA: TGTGCCAGCAGCCCCGGAGGTCCAGAGACCCAGCATTTT. Amino acid sequence: CASSPGGPETQHF.

This clonotype came up many times. The gene calls are TRBV12-3 or TRBV12-4 and TRBJ1-5; possible D gene TRBD1, 5 bases. Trimming removed 7 bases at V and 3 bases at J, with 10 bases between. CDR3 length: 13 amino acids. The CDR3 reads CASNQGFNQPQHF. DNA for the CDR3: TGTGCCAGCAATCAGGGTTTCAATCAGCCCCAGCATTTT.

CDR3 amino acids: CASSPRGQGTNYGYTF. CDR3 DNA sequence: TGTGCCAGCAGCCCCCGCGGGCAGGGGACTAACTATGGCTACACCTTC. The V call is TRBV7-9, the J call TRBJ1-2, with D tentatively TRBD1 (6 bases). The CDR3 extends over 16 amino acids. Germline loops: CDR1 SEHNR, CDR2 FQNEAQ (reference sequence). V lost 5 bases and J lost 0, with 16 bases in between. The full variable domain, its missing parts supplied by reference TRBV7-9 and TRBJ1-2, is DTGVSQNPRHKITKRGQNVTFRCDPISEHNRLYWYRQTLGQGPEFLTYFQNEAQLEKSRLLSDRFSAERPKGSFSTLEIQRTEQGDSAMYLCASSPRGQGTNYGYTFGSGTRLTVV.

V gene TRBV5-1 combines with J gene TRBJ2-7; TRBD1 matches 8 bases. Germline CDR1 and CDR2: SGHRS and YFSETQ. The CDR3 totals 12 residues. J lost 9 bases, V lost 1 base, and 3 bases had no gene match. CDR3 sequence reads: CASSLTGGGQYF. The DNA for the CDR3 is TGCGCCAGCAGCTTGACAGGGGGAGGGCAGTACTTC.

This clonotype was detected many times. This chain joins TRBV5-1 and TRBJ2-2; 9 nucleotides align to TRBD1. The CDR3 length is 16 residues. Germline-derived CDR1 and CDR2 are SGHRS and YFSETQ. V shed 3 bases, J shed 1 base, and the junction held 4 bases outside the gene matches. The CDR3: CASSSTGGLNTGELFF. CDR3 nucleotide sequence: TGCGCCAGCAGCTCTACAGGGGGCCTGAACACCGGGGAGCTGTTTTTT.

The chain has TRBV2 and TRBJ1-2; no reliable D call. The CDR3 is 11 amino acids. CDR1 is SNHLY and CDR2 is FYNNEI in the germline V gene. V was shortened by 7 bases and J by 1 base, with 4 bases between the two germline ends. In nucleotides, the CDR3 is TGTGCCAGCACCCATAACTATGGCTACACCTTC. Its translation is CASTHNYGYTF.

The chain couples TRBV20-1 to TRBJ1-5, with D perhaps matching TRBD1 (5 bases). V was trimmed by 6 bases and J by 6 bases, leaving 15 bases between them. The germline CDR1 and CDR2 sequences are DFQATT and SNEGSKA (reference sequence). This CDR3 is 13 amino acids long. The CDR3 reads CSALRGSGQPQHF. As DNA, the CDR3 is TGCAGTGCGTTGCGGGGGTCAGGTCAGCCCCAGCATTTT.

CDR3 bases: TGTGCCAGCACCTGGAGGACGGAGCCGACGATGCTCTACGAGCAGTACTTC. Its protein is CASTWRTEPTMLYEQYF. The gene calls are TRBV28 and TRBJ2-7, with D perhaps matching TRBD2 (5 bases). Deletions cut 7 bases from V and 3 bases from J, with 25 bases between. This CDR3 is 17 amino acids long. Germline V gene sequence: CDR1 MDHEN, CDR2 SYDVKM.

This clonotype was observed at least ten times. The rearrangement links TRBV6-1 to TRBJ2-7; TRBD2 agrees at 13 bases. CDR3 length: 14 amino acids. The V segment lost 6 bases and the J segment 7 bases; nucleotides outside the gene matches: 6. The V gene's germline CDR1 is MNHNS and CDR2 SASEGT. CDR3 sequence: CASRWTSGSGEQYF. In DNA form, the CDR3 reads TGTGCCAGCAGATGGACTAGCGGGAGTGGTGAGCAGTACTTC.

This clonotype was recorded many times. The V and J genes are TRBV4-1 and TRBJ1-1; 7 bases agree with TRBD1. Germline assignment: CDR1 MGHRA and CDR2 YSYEKL. With V trimmed by 3 bases and J by 3 bases, 1 base remained unmatched. This CDR3 is built from 13 residues. CDR3 sequence (DNA): TGCGCCAGCAGCCAGGGACAGCACACTGAAGCTTTCTTT. Amino acid sequence: CASSQGQHTEAFF.

Worth noting for this clonotype: The junction departs from germline at one end; a sequencing error may be responsible. V usage is TRBV5-1 and J usage is TRBJ1-2, with TRBD1 matching over 7 bases. The CDR3 runs 14 residues. The germline V gene has CDR1 SGHRS and CDR2 YFSETQ. The CDR3 region is CASHHRDSNFGYTF. In DNA, the CDR3 is TGCGCCAGCCACCACAGGGACAGCAACTTTGGCTACACCTTC.

This clonotype appeared a few times. The gene calls are TRBV25-1 and TRBJ2-5; perhaps TRBD2 as D (5 bases). Between the trimmed V and J ends, which lost 3 bases and 2 bases, there was a span of 10 bases. The CDR3 extends over 14 amino acids. The germline gives CDR1 MGHDK, CDR2 SYGVNS. The CDR3 sequence is CASSDEAEQETQYF. CDR3 nucleotides: TGTGCCAGCAGTGACGAAGCGGAACAAGAGACCCAGTACTTC.

This clonotype was seen a few times. The chain carries TRBV10-3 and TRBJ2-7; a weak D match, TRBD2 (5 bases). V shed 4 bases and J shed 0 bases, with 13 bases lying between them. There are 15 residues in the CDR3. The germline V gene encodes CDR1 ENHRY and CDR2 SYGVKD. As DNA, the CDR3 is TGTGCCATCAGTGCGGTGGAGCTAGCCTCCTACGAGCAGTACTTC. Protein: CAISAVELASYEQYF.

This clonotype was seen at least ten times. The V call is TRBV10-3, the J call TRBJ1-1; D call uncertain. CDR3 length: 14 amino acids. V was clipped by 1 base and J by 0 bases, with 6 bases between them. The germline gives CDR1 ENHRY, CDR2 SYGVKD. This chain's CDR3 is CAISELLVNTEAFF. CDR3 nucleotides: TGTGCCATCAGTGAGTTGTTAGTGAACACTGAAGCTTTCTTT.

This clonotype was recorded at least ten times. The V call is TRBV10-3, the J call TRBJ1-5; no firm D call. Germline values: CDR1 ENHRY, CDR2 SYGVKD. CDR3 size: 13 residues. Trimming took off 5 bases at V and 4 bases at J, with 9 bases between the two ends. The CDR3 here is CAISFRGNQPQHF. The CDR3 DNA sequence: TGTGCCATCAGTTTTCGAGGGAATCAGCCCCAGCATTTT.

This chain joins TRBV5-1 and TRBJ1-1; D gene uncertain. The CDR3 is 13 residues long. With 7 bases removed from V and 1 base from J, the gap between germline ends came to 11 bases. From germline, CDR1 is SGHRS and CDR2 YFSETQ. CDR3 protein: CASGISRNTEAFF. The CDR3 nucleotides read TGCGCCAGCGGGATATCCAGGAACACTGAAGCTTTCTTT.